One and the same sample provided the 27 T cell receptor beta chains below, sequenced in a study of T-cell reconstitution after alpha-beta-depleted transplantation in children. During its preparation, the TCRbeta library received unique molecular identifiers. TCRdb ran MiXCR on the PCR reads and lists one entry per CDR3 protein. The repertoire holds about 600,000 distinct CDR3 sequences, with approximately 12% as singletons. The input for sequencing was PBMCs, mostly from graft donor cells, taken 360 days after TCRalphabeta/CD19-depleted stem cell transplant. These receptors were collected from a male patient aged 10-17 years who had a stem cell transplant for acute myeloid leukemia, so the T cells may come from the graft donor.

This clonotype was detected a few times. V usage is TRBV21-1 and J usage is TRBJ2-5. TRBV21-1 constitutes a pseudogene. This CDR3 is 14 amino acids long. The CDR3 sequence: CASSKKIESETQYF. The CDR3 bases are TGTGCCAGCAGCAAAAAAATAGAGTCAGAGACCCAGTACTTC.

This clonotype occurred a few times. V usage is TRBV6-2 or TRBV6-3 and J usage is TRBJ2-1; weak D call: TRBD2 (6 bases). The CDR3 totals 16 residues. The V end lost 0 bases, the J end lost 2 bases, and 11 bases lay between the germline ends. Germline CDR1 MNHEY, CDR2 SVGEGT. The DNA for the CDR3 is TGTGCCAGCAGTTACTCGATCCTAGCGACCTACAATGAGCAGTTCTTC. It specifies CASSYSILATYNEQFF.

Ten or more counts support this clonotype. The rearrangement uses TRBV11-1 and TRBJ2-5; TRBD2 matches 11 bases. Germline V gene data show CDR1 as SGHAT and CDR2 as FQDESV (reference sequence). The V and J ends lost 4 bases and 5 bases, in that order; junction bases with no gene match: 9. The CDR3 runs to 16 residues. CDR3 protein: CASSSGTSGGDETQYF. CDR3 in DNA: TGTGCCAGCAGCTCTGGGACTAGCGGTGGCGATGAGACCCAGTACTTC.

The V call is TRBV10-3, the J call TRBJ2-7, with TRBD2 matching over 8 bases. The V gene end was trimmed by 8 bases and the J gene end by 5 bases; junction bases not matched to a gene: 14. The CDR3 contains 15 residues. Germline CDR1 and CDR2: ENHRY and SYGVKD. CDR3 DNA sequence: TGTGCCATCCGGGTCCGGGAGGGCCAAAGCAACGAGCAGTACTTC. This translates into CAIRVREGQSNEQYF.

A few counts support this clonotype. The J gene is TRBJ2-2, the V gene TRBV5-1, with D possibly TRBD1 on 6 matching bases. Germline V gives CDR1 SGHRS, CDR2 YFSETQ. This CDR3 comprises 17 residues. V lost 0 bases and J lost 6, with 18 bases in between. The CDR3 is CASSLATGTLFAGELFF. Here the CDR3 DNA reads TGCGCCAGCAGCTTGGCCACAGGGACGTTATTTGCCGGGGAGCTGTTTTTT.

This clonotype was seen more than once but under ten times. J is TRBJ2-5 and V is TRBV29-1, with D possibly matching TRBD2 (6 bases). In germline, CDR1 is SQVTM, CDR2 ANQGSEA. The V end was cut by 4 bases, the J end by 6 bases, with 12 bases between. This CDR3 comprises 12 residues. The CDR3 DNA follows: TGCAGCGTTGGGGACTGGGCAAAGACCCAGTACTTC. It yields the protein CSVGDWAKTQYF.

The sample holds many counts of this clonotype. The V call is TRBV3-1, the J call TRBJ1-2; D call uncertain. The CDR3 contains 15 residues. The germline CDR1 and CDR2 sequences are LGHDT and YNNKEL (reference sequence). Trimming took off 4 bases at V and 2 bases at J, with 14 bases between the two ends. In DNA, the CDR3 is TGTGCCAGCAGCCCCCGGGCTAGCTCAAACTATGGCTACACCTTC. Its translation: CASSPRASSNYGYTF.

The table lists this clonotype with a few counts. This rearrangement joins TRBV5-4 to TRBJ2-3; no clear D gene. V gave up 3 bases and J gave up 6 bases, with 8 bases separating them. The CDR3 is made up of 12 amino acids. Germline CDR1 is SGHNT and CDR2 is YYREEE (reference sequence). The CDR3, as DNA: TGTGCCAGCAGCTCACAGTGGGATACGCAGTATTTT. Its protein is CASSSQWDTQYF.

This clonotype was observed a few times. The CDR3 DNA reads as TGTGCCAGCAGCTTCCAGACTCCTACCTACGAGCAGTACTTC. It codes for CASSFQTPTYEQYF. This chain connects TRBV11-2 to TRBJ2-7; D is unclear. This CDR3 spans 14 amino acids. CDR1 and CDR2 (germline): SGHAT, FQNNGV. V lost 3 bases and J lost 2, with 11 bases in between.

This chain links TRBV5-8 with TRBJ2-5; 14 bases agree with TRBD2. The CDR3 extends over 16 amino acids. V trimming: 4 bases; J trimming: 4 bases; junction bases outside the gene matches: 6. CDR1 and CDR2 (germline): SGHTS, YDEGEE. The CDR3 region is CASSRGLAGVVETQYF. The CDR3 DNA reads as TGTGCCAGCAGCCGGGGACTAGCGGGAGTGGTAGAGACCCAGTACTTC.

This clonotype was recorded at least ten times. This chain connects TRBV12-3 or TRBV12-4 to TRBJ2-2, with TRBD2 as a possible D gene (6 bases). The CDR3 sequence is 13 residues long. Trimming left V 8 bases short and J 1 base short, with 8 bases between. In nucleotides, the CDR3 is TGTGCCAGCGGGAGGATGAACACCGGGGAGCTGTTTTTT. Protein: CASGRMNTGELFF.

In this sample, this clonotype turned up many times. J is TRBJ2-3 and V is TRBV20-1; TRBD2 aligns across 10 bases. The CDR3 spans 15 residues. Germline assignment: CDR1 DFQATT and CDR2 SNEGSKA (reference sequence). V shed 6 bases and J 4 bases; nucleotides not matched to a gene: 10. The CDR3 region has the DNA TGCAGTGCCGCCCGTCCTAGCGGGAGTGCAGATACGCAGTATTTT. The encoded protein is CSAARPSGSADTQYF.

This clonotype came up a few times. The chain recombines TRBV10-3 with TRBJ2-6, with a tentative D call TRBD2 (6 bases). Germline V gene sequence: CDR1 ENHRY, CDR2 SYGVKD. Trimming pared 7 bases from V and 3 bases from J, leaving 25 bases between. This CDR3 contains 19 residues. The CDR3 sequence: CAIMGLGVDQRSGANVLTF. The CDR3 region has the DNA TGTGCCATCATGGGACTGGGGGTAGACCAACGGAGTGGGGCCAACGTCCTGACTTTC.

This clonotype was observed a few times. DNA for the CDR3: TGCAGTGCTATCTTGGGTGGCTCCTACAATGAGCAGTTCTTC. The encoded protein is CSAILGGSYNEQFF. The V gene is TRBV20-1, the J gene TRBJ2-1; D gene unclear. CDR1 and CDR2 (germline): DFQATT, SNEGSKA (reference sequence). The CDR3 contains 14 residues. Trimming shortened V by 4 bases and J by 0 bases, and 10 bases separated the two germline ends.

The chain links TRBV5-6 to TRBJ2-1; unclear D gene. Per the germline V gene, CDR1 is SGHDT and CDR2 is YYEEEE. Trimming stripped 4 bases from V and 9 bases from J, with 8 bases between. The CDR3 runs 11 residues. Here the CDR3 reads CASSQVVEQFF. The CDR3 DNA sequence: TGTGCCAGCAGCCAGGTAGTTGAGCAGTTCTTC. The full variable domain, completed using reference TRBV5-6 and TRBJ2-1, is DAGVTQSPTHLIKTRGQQVTLRCSPKSGHDTVSWYQQALGQGPQFIFQYYEEEERQRGNFPDRFSGHQFPNYSSELNVNALLLGDSALYLCASSQVVEQFFGPGTRLTVL.

For this clonotype: A much larger clone sits a single nucleotide away, making a read error possible. The chain employs TRBV12-3 or TRBV12-4 and TRBJ1-1; 7 positions match TRBD1. This CDR3 has 14 residues. CDR3 loop: CASSWDRMNTGAFF. The CDR3 bases are TGTGCCAGCAGCTGGGACAGAATGAACACTGGAGCTTTCTTT.

This rearrangement joins TRBV19 to TRBJ2-7; D remains ambiguous. The CDR3 runs to 13 residues. Trimming removed 7 bases at V and 2 bases at J, with 12 bases between. Germline V lookup: CDR1 LNHDA, CDR2 SQIVND (reference sequence). The CDR3 reads CASIGPLPYEQYF. For the CDR3, the DNA is TGTGCCAGTATAGGGCCACTCCCCTACGAGCAGTACTTC.

The table lists this clonotype with many counts. V and J are TRBV9 and TRBJ2-3; weak D call: TRBD1 (5 bases). Germline lookup yields CDR1 SGDLS and CDR2 YYNGEE. V was pared by 4 bases and J by 6 bases, with 12 bases between. The CDR3 length is 13 residues. CDR3 region: CASSPRQRDTQYF. The CDR3 bases are TGTGCCAGCAGCCCCAGACAGCGCGATACGCAGTATTTT. Combining the CDR3 with reference TRBV9 and TRBJ2-3 gives the whole variable domain DSGVTQTPKHLITATGQRVTLRCSPRSGDLSVYWYQQSLDQGLQFLIQYYNGEERAKGNILERFSAQQFPDLHSELNLSSLELGDSALYFCASSPRQRDTQYFGPGTRLTVL.

The rearrangement uses TRBV3-1 and TRBJ2-7, with TRBD1 as a possible D gene (5 bases). The ends were cut back, 3 bases at V and 1 base at J, with 10 bases in the middle. The CDR3 covers 14 residues. CDR1 is LGHDT and CDR2 is YNNKEL in the germline V gene (reference sequence). CDR3 DNA sequence: TGTGCCAGCAGCCATGTTGGGGCTTCCTACGAGCAGTACTTC. Amino acid sequence: CASSHVGASYEQYF.

This clonotype was counted only a few times. The chain couples TRBV5-1 to TRBJ2-7; 8 bases are shared with TRBD1. J was trimmed by 4 bases and V by 0 bases; bases with no gene match: 3. Germline V gives CDR1 SGHRS, CDR2 YFSETQ. The CDR3 has 14 residues. The DNA of the CDR3 is TGCGCCAGCAGCTTGGTGACAGGGGAGTACGAGCAGTACTTC. As protein: CASSLVTGEYEQYF.

This clonotype was found once. The chain carries TRBV7-3 and TRBJ2-1; a weak D match, TRBD2 (5 bases). Germline V gene sequence: CDR1 SGHTA, CDR2 FQGTGA. The length of the CDR3 is 16 residues. V shed 2 bases and J shed 2 bases, with 13 bases lying between them. CDR3 region: CASSLLSGPPYNEQFF. In DNA, the CDR3 is TGTGCCAGCAGCTTACTAAGCGGACCACCCTACAATGAGCAGTTCTTC.

There are a few counts of this clonotype. V gene TRBV7-2 combines with J gene TRBJ2-7, with D perhaps assigned TRBD1 or TRBD2 (6 bases each). CDR3 length: 14 residues. Germline V lookup: CDR1 SGHTA, CDR2 FQGNSA. Trimming removed 5 bases at V and 3 bases at J, with 14 bases between. The CDR3 region has the DNA TGTGCCAGCAGCGATGGGGGGCCCCTCTACGAGCAGTACTTC. Amino acid sequence: CASSDGGPLYEQYF.

The DNA for the CDR3 is TGTGCCAGCAGTATCGAGGGGGAGCAGTACGTC. It specifies CASSIEGEQYV. J is TRBJ2-7 and V is TRBV12-3 or TRBV12-4; D possibly uses TRBD1 or TRBD2 (5 bases each). V was pared by 5 bases and J by 7 bases, with 9 bases between. This CDR3 has 11 amino acids.

There are a few counts of this clonotype. This chain connects TRBV4-2 to TRBJ2-5; 9 nucleotides line up with TRBD2. CDR1 is LGHNA, CDR2 YNFKEQ, per germline. The CDR3 extends over 17 amino acids. With 1 base clipped from V and 7 bases from J, the junction kept 13 bases outside the gene matches. The CDR3 spells CASSQGASGITVGTQYF. The DNA for the CDR3 is TGTGCCAGCAGCCAAGGGGCTAGCGGGATCACAGTGGGGACCCAGTACTTC.

This clonotype has only a few counts. CDR3 amino acids: CASCRGGLRTDTQYF. CDR3 in DNA: TGTGCCAGCTGCAGGGGGGGTCTTCGCACAGATACGCAGTATTTT. The gene calls are TRBV12-3 or TRBV12-4 and TRBJ2-3, with D possibly called TRBD1 or TRBD2 (7 bases each). The V and J ends lost 8 bases and 1 base respectively, with 16 bases between them. This CDR3 region has 15 residues.

This clonotype was observed at least ten times. CDR3 in DNA: TGCAGCGGGGGTTTCAATGAGCAGTTCTTC. Protein sequence: CSGGFNEQFF. V is TRBV29-1 and J is TRBJ2-1; D is ambiguous. Between the trimmed V and J ends, which lost 7 bases and 6 bases, there was a span of 7 bases. The germline CDR1 and CDR2 sequences are SQVTM and ANQGSEA. The CDR3 consists of 10 residues.

This clonotype has just a few counts. The CDR3 reads CAIRAELLGTDEQFF. CDR3 bases: TGTGCCATCAGGGCGGAGTTACTAGGAACGGATGAGCAGTTCTTC. The chain uses TRBV10-3 and TRBJ2-1, with TRBD2 as a possible D gene (5 bases). Trimming pared 6 bases from V and 8 bases from J, leaving 20 bases between. The germline gives CDR1 ENHRY, CDR2 SYGVKD. This CDR3 comprises 15 residues.